These T cell receptor beta chains were read from a single sample in a study of post-analysis software for immune sequencing data. TCRdb independently ran MiXCR on the PCR reads; one entry per CDR3 protein. The table records some 690,000 distinct CDR3 sequences, 25% to 30% of them present only once. Sequencing was done on a sample of blood. The receptors here all came from a girl aged 5-17 years with multiple sclerosis. CDR3s include the opening cysteine and the closing phenylalanine or tryptophan. The order of the fields is V gene, D gene, clone size, J gene, CDR3 protein, CDR3 DNA. D genes are given only for firm matches. Only part of the rows carry a size: once, few, many, or a class if the clone is expanded.

>TRBV24-1|-|-|TRBJ2-3
CATSDDHQWGTDTQYF
TGTGCCACCAGTGACGATCACCAGTGGGGCACAGATACGCAGTATTTT
>TRBV7-9|-|-|TRBJ1-1
CASSHPEGGNTEAFF
TGTGCCAGCAGCCACCCCGAGGGAGGGAACACTGAAGCTTTCTTT
>TRBV6-5|TRBD1|-|TRBJ2-5
CASTGTDFQETQYF
TGTGCCAGCACCGGGACAGATTTCCAAGAGACCCAGTACTTC
>TRBV28|TRBD1|few|TRBJ1-6
CASSLSGWLDRDPPLHF
TGTGCCAGCAGTTTATCAGGTTGGCTAGACAGGGATCCACCCCTCCACTTT
>TRBV4-3|TRBD1|many|TRBJ2-1
CASSQDRGRGWSGEQFF
TGCGCCAGCAGCCAAGATCGCGGCAGGGGGTGGTCTGGTGAGCAGTTCTTC
>TRBV18|TRBD1|-|TRBJ2-1
CASSLGQGGWDEQFF
TGTGCCAGCTCCCTTGGACAGGGGGGTTGGGATGAGCAGTTCTTC
>TRBV14|-|few|TRBJ2-5
CASSHWDPEETQYF
TGTGCCAGCAGCCATTGGGACCCAGAAGAGACCCAGTACTTC
>TRBV6-6|TRBD2|-|TRBJ2-7
CASSYNPGRDEQYF
TGTGCCAGCAGTTACAATCCCGGGAGGGACGAGCAGTACTTC
>TRBV20-1|-|-|TRBJ2-7
CSATGVIGLEQYF
TGCAGTGCAACGGGCGTAATTGGCCTCGAGCAGTACTTC
>TRBV7-8|-|few|TRBJ1-2
CASSLLRVPHGYTF
TGTGCCAGCAGCTTACTTAGGGTCCCTCATGGCTACACCTTC
>TRBV6-2/TRBV6-3|TRBD2|-|TRBJ2-5
CASSAPGLAEKETQYF
TGTGCCAGCAGTGCGCCGGGACTAGCGGAAAAAGAGACCCAGTACTTC
>TRBV6-4|-|many|TRBJ2-1
CASSDSSGSYNEQFF
TGTGCCAGCAGTGACTCTAGCGGCTCCTACAATGAGCAGTTCTTC
>TRBV11-2|TRBD2|many|TRBJ2-7
CASSFPSGSREYF
TGTGCCAGCAGCTTCCCTAGCGGGAGTCGGGAGTACTTC
>TRBV20-1|-|-|TRBJ2-3
CSASRSFTDTQYF
TGCAGTGCTAGTCGGTCCTTCACAGATACGCAGTATTTT
>TRBV20-1|TRBD2|many|TRBJ2-1
CSAEGLAGGHRSNEQFF
TGCAGTGCTGAGGGACTAGCGGGAGGCCATCGGTCCAATGAGCAGTTCTTC
>TRBV4-3|TRBD1|-|TRBJ2-7
CASSLNRDSSYEQYF
TGCGCCAGCAGCCTGAATAGGGACAGCTCCTACGAGCAGTACTTC
>TRBV24-1|-|-|TRBJ1-5
CATSDAGPSNQPQHF
TGTGCCACCAGTGACGCGGGACCGAGCAATCAGCCCCAGCATTTT
>TRBV4-2|-|-|TRBJ2-5
CASSRDRIGHNEQYF
TGTGCCAGCAGCCGAGACAGGATAGGGCACAATGAGCAGTACTTC
>TRBV14|-|few|TRBJ2-1
CASSLLGRGHEQFF
TGTGCCAGCAGCCTCCTGGGCAGGGGACATGAGCAGTTCTTC
>TRBV19|-|-|TRBJ2-2
CASSIAGVRELFF
TGTGCCAGTAGTATAGCGGGGGTCAGGGAGCTGTTTTTT
>TRBV6-1|TRBD1|-|TRBJ2-5
CASSGRTGGETQYF
TGTGCCAGCAGTGGAAGGACAGGCGGGGAGACCCAGTACTTC
>TRBV4-1|TRBD2|few|TRBJ2-3
CASSRRLAGDSTDTQYF
TGCGCCAGCAGCCGCCGACTAGCGGGGGATAGCACAGATACGCAGTATTTT
>TRBV15|TRBD2|few|TRBJ2-7
CATSSFRGTSSYNEQYF
TGTGCCACCAGCAGTTTCAGGGGGACTAGCTCCTACAATGAGCAGTACTTC
>TRBV20-1|TRBD2|-|TRBJ2-7
CSARDGLERYEQYF
TGCAGTGCTAGAGATGGACTAGAGCGCTACGAGCAGTACTTC
>TRBV10-3|-|few|TRBJ2-1
CAISPITGGVGANEQFF
TGTGCCATCAGCCCCATAACAGGTGGGGTAGGGGCCAATGAGCAGTTCTTC
>TRBV12-3/TRBV12-4|-|-|TRBJ2-5
CASSDGAQLTQYF
TGTGCCAGCAGTGACGGAGCCCAGTTGACCCAGTACTTC
>TRBV10-3|TRBD1|few|TRBJ1-1
CATGTEPNTEAFF
TGTGCCACCGGGACAGAACCGAACACTGAAGCTTTCTTT
>TRBV4-2|TRBD2|-|TRBJ2-1
CGSSQAGAGLLNEQFF
TGTGGCAGCAGCCAAGCGGGAGCGGGGCTGTTGAATGAGCAGTTCTTC
>TRBV18|-|-|TRBJ2-7
CASSGRSSSYEQYF
TGTGCCAGCTCAGGCAGATCAAGCTCCTACGAGCAGTACTTC
>TRBV7-2|-|-|TRBJ2-3
CASSSPGGTDAQYF
TGTGCCAGCAGCTCTCCCGGGGGCACAGATGCGCAGTATTTT
>TRBV15|TRBD2|few|TRBJ2-1
CATSRVLGGGYNEQFF
TGTGCCACCAGCAGAGTCCTTGGGGGGGGCTACAATGAGCAGTTCTTC
>TRBV27|-|-|TRBJ2-1
CASSYGPQSEQFF
TGTGCCAGCAGTTATGGGCCGCAATCTGAGCAGTTCTTC
>TRBV2|-|-|TRBJ2-1
CASSSPGDNEQFF
TGTGCCAGCAGTTCGCCCGGGGACAATGAGCAGTTCTTC
>TRBV5-1|TRBD1|many|TRBJ2-7
CASSEDRAYEQYF
TGCGCCAGCAGCGAGGACAGGGCGTACGAGCAGTACTTC
>TRBV20-1|-|few|TRBJ2-5
CSARPPRSQETQYF
TGCAGTGCTCGCCCTCCCAGGAGCCAAGAGACCCAGTACTTC
>TRBV3-1|-|few|TRBJ2-1
CASSQGQMLSAGGEQFF
TGTGCCAGCAGCCAAGGCCAGATGTTGTCGGCGGGCGGTGAGCAGTTCTTC